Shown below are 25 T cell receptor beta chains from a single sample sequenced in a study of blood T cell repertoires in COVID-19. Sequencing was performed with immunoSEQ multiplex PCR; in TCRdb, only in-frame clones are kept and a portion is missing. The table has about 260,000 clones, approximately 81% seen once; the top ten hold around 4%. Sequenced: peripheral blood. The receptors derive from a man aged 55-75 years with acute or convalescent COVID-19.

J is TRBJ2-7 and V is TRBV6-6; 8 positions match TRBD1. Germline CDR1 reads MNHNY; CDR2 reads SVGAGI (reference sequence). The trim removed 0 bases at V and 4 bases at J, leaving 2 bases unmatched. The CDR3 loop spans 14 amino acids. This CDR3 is CASSYSDREYEQYF. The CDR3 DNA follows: TGTGCCAGCAGTTACTCGGACAGGGAATACGAGCAGTACTTC.

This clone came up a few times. The CDR3 is CASSLFSSSYEQYF. CDR3 nucleotides: TGTGCCAGCAGCTTGTTTTCCAGCTCCTACGAGCAGTACTTC. This chain connects TRBV5-4 to TRBJ2-7; no reliable D call. The CDR3 has 14 amino acids. The V gene's germline CDR1 is SGHNT and CDR2 YYREEE (reference sequence). Trimming pared 1 base from V and 0 bases from J, leaving 8 bases between.

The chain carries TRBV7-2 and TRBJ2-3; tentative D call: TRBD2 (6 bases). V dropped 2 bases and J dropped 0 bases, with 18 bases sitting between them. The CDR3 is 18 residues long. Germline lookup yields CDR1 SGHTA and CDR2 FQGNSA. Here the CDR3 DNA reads TGTGCCAGCAGCTTATCTAGATTAGCGGAGACTAGCACAGATACGCAGTATTTT. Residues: CASSLSRLAETSTDTQYF.

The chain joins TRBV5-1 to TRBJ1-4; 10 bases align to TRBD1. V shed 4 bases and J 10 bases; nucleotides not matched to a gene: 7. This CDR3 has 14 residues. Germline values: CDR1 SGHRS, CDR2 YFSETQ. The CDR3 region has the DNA TGCGCCAGCAGCCCGGGACAGGGGATCGGAAAACTGTTTTTT. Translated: CASSPGQGIGKLFF.

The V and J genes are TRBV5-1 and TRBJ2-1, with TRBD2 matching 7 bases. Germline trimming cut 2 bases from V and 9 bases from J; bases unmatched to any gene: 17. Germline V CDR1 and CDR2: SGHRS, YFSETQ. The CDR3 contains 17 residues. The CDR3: CASSFPPVAAGVPEQFF. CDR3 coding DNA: TGCGCCAGCAGCTTCCCCCCAGTAGCGGCGGGGGTACCTGAGCAGTTCTTC. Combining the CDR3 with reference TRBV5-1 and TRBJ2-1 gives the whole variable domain KAGVTQTPRYLIKTRGQQVTLSCSPISGHRSVSWYQQTPGQGLQFLFEYFSETQRNKGNFPGRFSGRQFSNSRSEMNVSTLELGDSALYLCASSFPPVAAGVPEQFFGPGTRLTVL.

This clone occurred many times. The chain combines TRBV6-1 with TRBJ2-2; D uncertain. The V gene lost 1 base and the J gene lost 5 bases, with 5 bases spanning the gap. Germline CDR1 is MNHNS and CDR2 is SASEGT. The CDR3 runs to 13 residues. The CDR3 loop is CASSEGETGELFF. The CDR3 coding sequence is TGTGCCAGCAGTGAAGGAGAAACCGGGGAGCTGTTTTTT.

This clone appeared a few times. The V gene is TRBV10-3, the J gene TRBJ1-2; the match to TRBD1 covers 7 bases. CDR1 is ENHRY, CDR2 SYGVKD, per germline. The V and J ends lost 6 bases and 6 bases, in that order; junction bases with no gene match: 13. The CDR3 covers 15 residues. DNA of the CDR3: TGTGCCATCAGGGGTCAAAGGGGGCGAGGGGATGGCTACACCTTC. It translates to CAIRGQRGRGDGYTF.

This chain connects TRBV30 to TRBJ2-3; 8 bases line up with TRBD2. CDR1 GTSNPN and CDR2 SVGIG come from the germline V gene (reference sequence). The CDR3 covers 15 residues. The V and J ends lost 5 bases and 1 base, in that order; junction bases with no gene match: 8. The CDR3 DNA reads TGTGCCTGGGGTAAAGCGGGGGCGCGCACAGATACGCAGTATTTT. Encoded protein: CAWGKAGARTDTQYF.

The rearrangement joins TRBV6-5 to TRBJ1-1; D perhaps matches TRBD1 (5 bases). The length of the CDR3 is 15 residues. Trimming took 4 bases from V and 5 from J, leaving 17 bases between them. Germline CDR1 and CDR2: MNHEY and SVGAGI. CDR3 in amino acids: CASSFTGLGRTEAFF. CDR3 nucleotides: TGTGCCAGCAGTTTCACGGGACTAGGTAGGACTGAAGCTTTCTTT.

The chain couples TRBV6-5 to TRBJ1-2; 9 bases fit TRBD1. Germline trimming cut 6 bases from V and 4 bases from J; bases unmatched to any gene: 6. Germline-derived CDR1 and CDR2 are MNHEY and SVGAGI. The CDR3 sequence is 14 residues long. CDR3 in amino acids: CASRTGGEGYGYTF. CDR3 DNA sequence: TGTGCCAGCAGAACAGGGGGCGAGGGCTATGGCTACACCTTC.

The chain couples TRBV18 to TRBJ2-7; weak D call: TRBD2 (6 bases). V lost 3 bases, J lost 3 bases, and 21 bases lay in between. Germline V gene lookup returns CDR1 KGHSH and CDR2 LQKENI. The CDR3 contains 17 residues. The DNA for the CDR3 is TGTGCCAGCTCACCCATTAGGGTAACTAGGGACTTCTACGAGCAGTACTTC. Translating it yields CASSPIRVTRDFYEQYF.

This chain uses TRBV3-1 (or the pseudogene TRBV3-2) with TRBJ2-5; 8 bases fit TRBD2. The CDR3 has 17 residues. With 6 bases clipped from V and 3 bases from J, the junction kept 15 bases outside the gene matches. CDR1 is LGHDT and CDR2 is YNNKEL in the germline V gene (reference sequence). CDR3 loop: CASSLVSGNQAEETQYF. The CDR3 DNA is TGTGCCAGCAGTCTAGTTAGCGGGAATCAGGCGGAAGAGACCCAGTACTTC.

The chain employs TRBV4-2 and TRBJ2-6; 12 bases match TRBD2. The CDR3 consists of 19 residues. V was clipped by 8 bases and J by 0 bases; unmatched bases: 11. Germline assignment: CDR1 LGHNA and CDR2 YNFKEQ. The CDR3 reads CASGLLAGGSGSGANVLTF. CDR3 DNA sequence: TGTGCCAGCGGGCTACTAGCGGGGGGCTCGGGCTCTGGGGCCAACGTCCTGACTTTC.

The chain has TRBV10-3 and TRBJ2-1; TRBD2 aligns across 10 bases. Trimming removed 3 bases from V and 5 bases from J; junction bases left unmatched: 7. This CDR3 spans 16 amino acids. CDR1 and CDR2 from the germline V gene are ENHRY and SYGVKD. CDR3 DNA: TGTGCCATCAGTGATCCCGGGACTAGCGTCAACAATGAGCAGTTCTTC. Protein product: CAISDPGTSVNNEQFF.

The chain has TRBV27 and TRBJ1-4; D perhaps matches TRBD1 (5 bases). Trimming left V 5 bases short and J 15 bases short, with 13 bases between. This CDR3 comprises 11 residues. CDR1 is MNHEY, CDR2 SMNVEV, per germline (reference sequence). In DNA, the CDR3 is TGTGCCAGCAGTCCTCCGGGGGTGGTGTTTTTT. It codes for CASSPPGVVFF.

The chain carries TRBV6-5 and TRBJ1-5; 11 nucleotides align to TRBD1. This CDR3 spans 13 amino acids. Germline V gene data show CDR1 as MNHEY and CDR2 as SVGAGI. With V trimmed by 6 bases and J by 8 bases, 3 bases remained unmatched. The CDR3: CASRDRGQEPQHF. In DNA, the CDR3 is TGTGCCAGCAGGGACAGGGGGCAGGAGCCCCAGCATTTT.

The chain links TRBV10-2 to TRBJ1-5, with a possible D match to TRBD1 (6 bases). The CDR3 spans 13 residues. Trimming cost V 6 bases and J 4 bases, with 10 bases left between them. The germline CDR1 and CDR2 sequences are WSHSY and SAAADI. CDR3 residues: CASSTQGNQPQHF. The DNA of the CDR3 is TGCGCCAGCAGCACCCAGGGGAATCAGCCCCAGCATTTT.

The CDR3 loop reads CASSYVQGNQPQHF. CDR3 nucleotides: TGTGCCAGCAGTTACGTCCAGGGCAATCAGCCCCAGCATTTT. The chain carries TRBV6-2 or TRBV6-3 and TRBJ1-5, with D unresolved. Per germline, CDR1 MNHEY and CDR2 SVGEGT. The CDR3 totals 14 residues. Trimming cost V 2 bases and J 2 bases, with 7 bases left between them.

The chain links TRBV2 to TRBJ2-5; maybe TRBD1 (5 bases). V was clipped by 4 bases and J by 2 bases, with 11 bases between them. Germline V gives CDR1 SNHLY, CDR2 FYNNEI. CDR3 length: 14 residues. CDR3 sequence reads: CASSAWTTQETQYF. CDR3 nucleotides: TGTGCCAGCAGTGCTTGGACAACTCAAGAGACCCAGTACTTC.

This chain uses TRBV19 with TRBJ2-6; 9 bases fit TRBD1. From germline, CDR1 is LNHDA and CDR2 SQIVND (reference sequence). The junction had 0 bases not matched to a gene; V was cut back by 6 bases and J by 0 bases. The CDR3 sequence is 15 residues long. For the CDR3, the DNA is TGTGCCAGTAGGACAGGGGGCTCTGGGGCCAACGTCCTGACTTTC. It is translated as CASRTGGSGANVLTF.

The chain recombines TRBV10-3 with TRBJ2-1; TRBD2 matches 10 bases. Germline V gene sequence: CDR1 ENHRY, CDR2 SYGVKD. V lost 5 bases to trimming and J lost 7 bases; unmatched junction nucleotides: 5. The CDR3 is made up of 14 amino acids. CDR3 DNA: TGTGCCATCAGTCTAGCGGGAGAGGGGAATGAGCAGTTCTTC. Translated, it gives CAISLAGEGNEQFF.

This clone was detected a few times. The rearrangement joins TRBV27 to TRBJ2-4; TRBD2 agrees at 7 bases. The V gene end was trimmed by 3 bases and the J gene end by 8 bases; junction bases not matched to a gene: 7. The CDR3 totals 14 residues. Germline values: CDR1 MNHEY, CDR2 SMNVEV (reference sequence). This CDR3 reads CASSFAGVVDIQYF. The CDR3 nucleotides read TGTGCCAGCAGTTTTGCGGGAGTGGTGGACATTCAGTACTTC.

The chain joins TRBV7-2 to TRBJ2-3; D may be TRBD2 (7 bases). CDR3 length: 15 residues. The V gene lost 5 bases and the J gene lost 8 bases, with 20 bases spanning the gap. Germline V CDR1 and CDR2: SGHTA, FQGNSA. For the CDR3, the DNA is TGTGCCAGCAGCCAACAGTGGGGGGGCCGAGGTACGCAGTATTTT. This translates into CASSQQWGGRGTQYF.

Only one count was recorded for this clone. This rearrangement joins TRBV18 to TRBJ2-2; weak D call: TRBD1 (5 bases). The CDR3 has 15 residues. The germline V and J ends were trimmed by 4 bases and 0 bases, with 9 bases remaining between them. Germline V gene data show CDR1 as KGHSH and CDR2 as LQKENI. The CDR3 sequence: CASSRRVPNTGELFF. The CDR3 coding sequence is TGTGCCAGCTCACGCAGGGTACCGAACACCGGGGAGCTGTTTTTT.

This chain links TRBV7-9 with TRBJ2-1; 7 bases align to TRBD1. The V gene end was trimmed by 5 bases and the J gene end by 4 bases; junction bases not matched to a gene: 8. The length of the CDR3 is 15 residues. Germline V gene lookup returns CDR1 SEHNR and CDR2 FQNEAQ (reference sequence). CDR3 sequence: CASSPPGQLYNEQFF. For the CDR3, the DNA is TGTGCCAGCAGCCCGCCGGGACAGCTATACAATGAGCAGTTCTTC.